This record looks at one T cell receptor (beta chain) sequence and its context. Its target is unknown. This was the immunoSEQ version 4 assay in survey mode. Sequenced by immunoSEQ multiplex PCR; TCRdb stores in-frame clones only, minus some. Here the sample spans 40,000 to 55,000 clones, around 72% being singletons. This entry comes from a study of persistence of HIV-infected CD4 T cells. Study information: CD4+ T cells responding to CMV or HIV-1 Gag were isolated.

The stimulus was lysate of CMV-infected fibroblasts, around 9.3 ug/mL. Sorted nonresponding memory CD4+ T cells were CD40L-negative, CD69-negative, CD45RO-high. Donors had CD4+ T cell counts above 400 cells/uL and were CMV-seropositive. Study-level points and caveats: Compared with CD3/CD28-stimulated cells, CMV- and Gag-responding cells showed lower TCRbeta richness.

Sequences were derived from CD4+ T cells sorted from PBMCs after roughly 19-hour stimulation, sampled from a patient who received antiretroviral therapy. The source of this sequence is an adult man with HIV who was CMV-seropositive.

The CDR3 DNA reads as TGTGCCTGGAGTGCCTACCGGGATTTAAACACCGGGGAGCTGTTTTTT. Translated, it gives CAWSAYRDLNTGELFF. The J gene is TRBJ2-2, the V gene TRBV30; a possible D gene is TRBD2 (5 bases). Per germline, CDR1 GTSNPN and CDR2 SVGIG (reference sequence). This CDR3 contains 16 residues. V shed 1 base and J shed 2 bases, with 14 bases lying between them. The complete variable domain, with remaining parts taken from reference TRBV30 and TRBJ2-2, reads SQTIHQWPATLVQPVGSPLSLECTVEGTSNPNLYWYRQAAGRGLQLLFYSVGIGQISSEVPQNLSASRPQDRQFILSSKKLLLSDSGFYLCAWSAYRDLNTGELFFGEGSRLTVL.